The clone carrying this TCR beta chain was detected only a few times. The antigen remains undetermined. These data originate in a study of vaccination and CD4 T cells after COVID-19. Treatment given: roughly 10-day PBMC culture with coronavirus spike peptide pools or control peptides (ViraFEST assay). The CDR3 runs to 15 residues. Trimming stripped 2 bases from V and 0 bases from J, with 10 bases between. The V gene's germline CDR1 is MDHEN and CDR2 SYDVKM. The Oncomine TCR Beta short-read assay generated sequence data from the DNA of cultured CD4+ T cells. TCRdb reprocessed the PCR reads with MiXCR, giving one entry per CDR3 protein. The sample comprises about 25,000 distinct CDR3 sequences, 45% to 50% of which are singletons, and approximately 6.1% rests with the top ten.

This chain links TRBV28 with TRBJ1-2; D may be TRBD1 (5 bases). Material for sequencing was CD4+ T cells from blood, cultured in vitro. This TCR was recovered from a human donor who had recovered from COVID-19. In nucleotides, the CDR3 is TGTGCCAGCAGTTTAAGTGGGGCCCCTAACTATGGCTACACCTTC. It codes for CASSLSGAPNYGYTF.